The 15 T cell receptor beta chains below all came from one sample that was sequenced in a study of vaccination and CD4 T cells after COVID-19. Noted treatment: approximately nine-day PBMC culture with coronavirus spike peptide pools or control peptides (ViraFEST assay). These TCRs' antigens remain unknown. The Oncomine TCR Beta short-read assay generated sequence data from the DNA of cultured CD4+ T cells. One entry per CDR3 protein results from TCRdb running MiXCR on the PCR reads. The profile covers more than 9,500 distinct CDR3 sequences, with approximately 80% appearing a single time and approximately 11% taken by the ten largest. Material for sequencing was CD4+ T cells from blood, cultured in vitro. Receptor source: a human donor who had recovered from COVID-19.

This clonotype came up a few times. The chain carries TRBV24-1 and TRBJ1-2; TRBD1 might be the D (5 bases). Germline V gene sequence: CDR1 KGHDR, CDR2 SFDVKD. The CDR3 totals 11 residues. V lost 4 bases and J lost 8, with 7 bases in between. CDR3 region: CATSEGQGYTF. The CDR3 region has the DNA TGTGCCACCAGTGAGGGGCAGGGCTACACCTTC.

The J gene is TRBJ1-1, the V gene TRBV10-3, with 7 bases identical to TRBD1. CDR3 length equals 18 residues. Germline CDR1 and CDR2: ENHRY and SYGVKD. The junction had 17 bases not matched to a gene; V was cut back by 6 bases and J by 1 base. The chain's CDR3 is CAISPTLTGVSGNTEAFF. The CDR3 DNA is TGTGCCATCAGCCCCACTCTTACAGGGGTGAGTGGGAACACTGAAGCTTTCTTT.

V usage is TRBV24-1 and J usage is TRBJ1-2; D is unclear. This CDR3 comprises 11 residues. Trimming left V 5 bases short and J 5 bases short, with 5 bases between. CDR1 and CDR2 from the germline V gene are KGHDR and SFDVKD. The CDR3 loop is CATSVGYGYTF. The CDR3 DNA follows: TGTGCCACCAGTGTTGGTTATGGCTACACCTTC.

This clonotype came up a few times. This chain links TRBV5-4 with TRBJ1-2; 10 bases are shared with TRBD1. V lost 2 bases and J lost 7; bases outside the gene matches: 8. The CDR3 sequence is 15 residues long. Germline-derived CDR1 and CDR2 are SGHNT and YYREEE (reference sequence). The CDR3 protein is CASSFPGQGTPGYTF. CDR3 sequence (DNA): TGTGCCAGCAGCTTTCCGGGACAGGGGACCCCTGGCTACACCTTC. Drawing the rest from reference TRBV5-4 and TRBJ1-2, the complete variable domain is ETGVTQSPTHLIKTRGQQVTLRCSSQSGHNTVSWYQQALGQGPQFIFQYYREEENGRGNFPPRFSGLQFPNYSSELNVNALELDDSALYLCASSFPGQGTPGYTFGSGTRLTVV.

This clonotype was detected only once. This chain joins TRBV2 and TRBJ2-1; 10 bases line up with TRBD2. In germline, CDR1 is SNHLY, CDR2 FYNNEI. There are 14 residues in the CDR3. Trimming cost V 4 bases and J 9 bases; bases outside gene matches: 6. The chain's CDR3 is CASSVTSGEGEQFF. CDR3 in DNA: TGTGCCAGCAGTGTAACTAGCGGGGAGGGTGAGCAGTTCTTC. The full variable domain, its missing parts supplied by reference TRBV2 and TRBJ2-1, is EPEVTQTPSHQVTQMGQEVILRCVPISNHLYFYWYRQILGQKVEFLVSFYNNEISEKSEIFDDQFSVERPDGSNFTLKIRSTKLEDSAMYFCASSVTSGEGEQFFGPGTRLTVL.

The CDR3 DNA reads as TGTGCCAGCACCTCTAAGCTAGCGGGAGAAACCGGGGAGCTGTTTTTT. This codes for CASTSKLAGETGELFF. V usage is TRBV12-3 or TRBV12-4 and J usage is TRBJ2-2; 10 nucleotides match TRBD2. The length of the CDR3 is 16 residues. V shed 7 bases, J shed 5 bases, and the junction held 10 bases outside the gene matches.

The genes are TRBV11-3 and TRBJ1-1, with D perhaps matching TRBD1 (5 bases). V was cut by 1 base and J by 1 base, with 13 bases left in between. Germline V lookup: CDR1 SGHNT, CDR2 YENEEA. This CDR3 is built from 16 residues. Here the CDR3 DNA reads TGTGCCAGCAGCTTAGGAGACGGGACGCCGAACACTGAAGCTTTCTTT. Residues: CASSLGDGTPNTEAFF.

The chain is built from TRBV30 and TRBJ2-2; TRBD2 matches at 12 bases. CDR3 length: 17 amino acids. The germline V gene encodes CDR1 GTSNPN and CDR2 SVGIG (reference sequence). The V segment lost 0 bases and the J segment 5 bases; nucleotides outside the gene matches: 7. In DNA, the CDR3 is TGTGCCTGGAGTGTCCTAGCGGGAGGGCCTAGGACCGGGGAGCTGTTTTTT. This encodes CAWSVLAGGPRTGELFF.

This sequence joins TRBV7-8 and TRBJ1-4, with 7 nucleotides matching TRBD1. The CDR3 totals 15 residues. Germline V CDR1 and CDR2: SGHVS, FQNEAQ. V lost 4 bases and J lost 6; bases outside the gene matches: 8. CDR3 in DNA: TGTGCCAGCAGCTCTACGACAGGGTTTCATGAAAAACTGTTTTTT. It yields the protein CASSSTTGFHEKLFF. The complete variable domain, with remaining parts taken from reference TRBV7-8 and TRBJ1-4, reads GAGVSQSPRYKVAKRGQDVALRCDPISGHVSLFWYQQALGQGPEFLTYFQNEAQLDKSGLPSDRFFAERPEGSVSTLKIQRTQQEDSAVYLCASSSTTGFHEKLFFGSGTQLSVL.

The rearrangement joins TRBV28 to TRBJ1-2, with D possibly TRBD1 on 5 matching bases. The CDR3 runs 14 residues. Per the germline V gene, CDR1 is MDHEN and CDR2 is SYDVKM. Deletions cut 0 bases from V and 7 bases from J, with 12 bases between. The CDR3 region has the DNA TGTGCCAGCAGTTTATGGGCACAGGTGGGTGGCTACACCTTC. This sequence encodes CASSLWAQVGGYTF.

J is TRBJ2-2 and V is TRBV24-1; 8 bases align to TRBD2. Germline V lookup: CDR1 KGHDR, CDR2 SFDVKD. This CDR3 region has 14 residues. Losses at the gene ends were 9 bases for V and 3 bases for J; bases not matched to a gene: 5. DNA of the CDR3: TGTGCCACCCGAGCGGGAGTAGACACCGGGGAGCTGTTTTTT. This translates into CATRAGVDTGELFF.

The V gene is TRBV30, the J gene TRBJ2-5, with D unclear. CDR3 length: 12 amino acids. V was clipped by 2 bases and J by 5 bases, with 9 bases between them. Germline CDR1 GTSNPN, CDR2 SVGIG (reference sequence). CDR3 protein: CAWSILWETQYF. The CDR3 DNA reads as TGTGCCTGGAGTATACTCTGGGAGACCCAGTACTTC.

The CDR3: CASSSILAGGYETQYF. CDR3 nucleotide sequence: TGCGCCAGCAGTAGTATTCTAGCGGGAGGATATGAGACCCAGTACTTC. The chain employs TRBV10-2 and TRBJ2-5; the match to TRBD2 covers 11 bases. Trimming at V came to 5 bases and at J to 5 bases, leaving 10 bases not matched to a gene. The CDR3 contains 16 residues. Germline V gives CDR1 WSHSY, CDR2 SAAADI.

This chain links TRBV15 with TRBJ2-7; D remains ambiguous. The CDR3 is 15 amino acids. V was cut by 0 bases and J by 0 bases, with 9 bases left in between. From germline, CDR1 is LNHNV and CDR2 YYDKDF (reference sequence). This CDR3 is CATSRDGQASYEQYF. The CDR3, as DNA: TGTGCCACCAGCAGAGACGGGCAGGCCTCCTACGAGCAGTACTTC.

V and J are TRBV7-9 and TRBJ2-1, with 10 bases identical to TRBD2. Germline assignment: CDR1 SEHNR and CDR2 FQNEAQ (reference sequence). This CDR3 region has 15 residues. V trimming: 5 bases; J trimming: 6 bases; junction bases outside the gene matches: 7. The DNA for the CDR3 is TGTGCCAGCAGCCTACAAGCGGGAGGGGGCAATGAGCAGTTCTTC. Protein: CASSLQAGGGNEQFF.